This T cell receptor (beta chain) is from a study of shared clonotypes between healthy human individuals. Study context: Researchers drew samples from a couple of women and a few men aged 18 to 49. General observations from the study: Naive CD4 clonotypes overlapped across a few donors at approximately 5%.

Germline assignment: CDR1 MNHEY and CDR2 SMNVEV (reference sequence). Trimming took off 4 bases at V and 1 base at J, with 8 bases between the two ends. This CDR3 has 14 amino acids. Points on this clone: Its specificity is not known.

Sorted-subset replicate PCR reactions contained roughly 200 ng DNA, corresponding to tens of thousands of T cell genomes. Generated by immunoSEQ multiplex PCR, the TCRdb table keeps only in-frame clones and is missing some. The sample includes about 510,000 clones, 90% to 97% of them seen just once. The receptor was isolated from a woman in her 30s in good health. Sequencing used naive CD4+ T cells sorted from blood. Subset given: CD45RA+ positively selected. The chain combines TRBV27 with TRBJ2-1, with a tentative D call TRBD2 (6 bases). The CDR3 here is CASSWDLSYNEQFF. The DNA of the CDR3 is TGTGCCAGCAGTTGGGACTTATCCTACAATGAGCAGTTCTTC.